The rows below give T cell receptor beta chains drawn from one sample of a study of cytomegalovirus exposure and HLA in healthy donors. Only in-frame clones appear in the TCRdb table, and some are missing; sequencing was by immunoSEQ multiplex PCR. The sample includes 80,000 or so clones, about 68% of them seen just once. Material: PBMCs. Receptor source: a man aged 25-45 years in good health and CMV-seropositive. The CDR3 runs from the conserved cysteine through the conserved F or W. Each record gives: CDR3 protein, V gene, J gene, CDR3 length, clone size. Expanded clones get a size class; other rows say once, few or many, or leave the size out.

CASSALDSQNQPQHF	TRBV19	TRBJ1-5	15	.
CASGQGADQPQHF	TRBV2	TRBJ1-5	13	.
CASSGYRGSTDTQYF	TRBV9	TRBJ2-3	15	.
CASRTLAGETDTQYF	TRBV6-5	TRBJ2-3	15	.
CASMDRVLNNSPLHF	TRBV2	TRBJ1-6	15	once
CASSGLDAYEQYF	TRBV27	TRBJ2-7	13	.
CASSLGLAGFTDTQYF	TRBV11-3	TRBJ2-3	16	.
CASTRGGIYEQYF	TRBV6-5	.	13	.
CASSLRTGEGQPQHF	TRBV4-2	TRBJ1-5	15	.
CASSPWGGNTGELFF	TRBV7-2	TRBJ2-2	15	.
CAWSRDRAYNEQFF	TRBV30	TRBJ2-1	14	.
CSVVPGQGARGLFF	TRBV29-1	TRBJ2-2	14	.
CAWGVGEVNEQFF	TRBV30	TRBJ2-1	13	.
CASSVVEGVSTEAFF	TRBV9	TRBJ1-1	15	.
CASSIVGRDKGAFF	TRBV19	TRBJ1-1	14	.
CASSLSGVMNTEAFF	TRBV27	TRBJ1-1	15	.
CAWVEDSYEQYF	TRBV30	TRBJ2-7	12	.
CASSVDGTSSSYEQYF	TRBV9	TRBJ2-7	16	.
CASSLDLAGGQETQYF	TRBV5-1	TRBJ2-5	16	once
CASSLTYEQYF	TRBV28	TRBJ2-7	11	once
CASSLLAGGAYEQYF	TRBV11-3	TRBJ2-7	15	.
CATSPRTTGVEQYF	TRBV15	TRBJ2-7	14	.
CASSLELRASYNEQFF	TRBV7-2	TRBJ2-1	16	.
CASRPPGQTTDTQYF	TRBV28	TRBJ2-3	15	.
CASRHLGGEGANEKLFF	TRBV19	TRBJ1-4	17	few
CASSTDRVGEQYF	TRBV7-8	TRBJ2-7	13	.
CASSFGDRANTEAFF	TRBV5-1	TRBJ1-1	15	.
CAISESSLNEKLFF	TRBV10-3	TRBJ1-4	14	few
CASSQGVIAGSYNSPLHF	TRBV4-2	TRBJ1-6	18	.
CASSRRQTNTEAFF	TRBV4-3	TRBJ1-1	14	.
CASSQGGRGAYNSPLHF	TRBV4-1	TRBJ1-6	17	.
CASSLGWEGYTF	TRBV11-2	TRBJ1-2	12	.
CASSKGPTGETQYF	TRBV4-2	TRBJ2-5	14	.
CASSLAVGTANEKLFF	TRBV5-1	TRBJ1-4	16	.
CASSGWEMPGTQYF	TRBV9	TRBJ2-5	14	.